The 22 T cell receptor beta chains below all came from one sample that was sequenced in a study of T-cell reconstitution after alpha-beta-depleted transplantation in children. Unique molecular identifiers were incorporated during preparation of the TCRbeta library. MiXCR, applied by TCRdb to the PCR reads, yields one record per CDR3 protein. This table holds 600,000 to 700,000 distinct CDR3 sequences, around 16% found once. The sequences come from PBMCs from the stem cell graft donor, collected from the stem cell graft. These receptors were obtained from a human donor who donated a stem cell graft to a child with acute myeloid leukemia.

This clonotype was detected ten times or more. The chain couples TRBV27 to TRBJ2-7; 7 bases fit TRBD1. This CDR3 contains 15 residues. Germline V gives CDR1 MNHEY, CDR2 SMNVEV (reference sequence). With 4 bases clipped from V and 3 bases from J, the junction kept 9 bases outside the gene matches. CDR3 region: CASSYRDSRNYEQYF. The CDR3, as DNA: TGTGCCAGCAGTTACCGGGACAGCCGTAACTACGAGCAGTACTTC.

This sequence joins TRBV20-1 and TRBJ2-3; 8 bases are a match to TRBD2. The CDR3 has 14 residues. Germline assignment: CDR1 DFQATT and CDR2 SNEGSKA (reference sequence). This CDR3 is CSLSSGPYTDTQYF. CDR3 nucleotide sequence: TGCAGCCTATCTAGCGGGCCATACACAGATACGCAGTATTTT.

This clonotype showed up just a few times. The J gene is TRBJ2-3, the V gene TRBV7-9; the match to TRBD2 covers 9 bases. V trimming: 5 bases; J trimming: 3 bases; junction bases outside the gene matches: 6. CDR3 length: 15 residues. From germline, CDR1 is SEHNR and CDR2 FQNEAQ (reference sequence). CDR3 sequence: CASSLGTSQTDTQYF. The DNA for the CDR3 is TGTGCCAGCAGCCTCGGGACTAGCCAAACAGATACGCAGTATTTT.

The table lists this clonotype with a few counts. The genes are TRBV7-2 and TRBJ1-2, with D possibly being TRBD1 (6 bases). Trimming pared 7 bases from V and 8 bases from J, leaving 17 bases between. CDR1 and CDR2 (germline): SGHTA, FQGNSA. This CDR3 has 13 residues. The CDR3 bases are TGTGCCAGCAAAATGGACGGGGGCTCCGGCTACACCTTC. Protein sequence: CASKMDGGSGYTF.

V gene TRBV28 combines with J gene TRBJ2-5; possibly TRBD1 for D (6 bases). There are 13 residues in the CDR3. CDR1 and CDR2 (germline): MDHEN, SYDVKM. V lost 2 bases, J lost 10 bases, and 14 bases lay in between. In DNA, the CDR3 is TGTGCCAGCAGTTTACGACAGGCGATGGTCCAGTACTTC. Translating gives CASSLRQAMVQYF.

Note on this clonotype: This may be a read error: a much more frequent sequence differs by one nucleotide. This chain uses TRBV20-1 with TRBJ1-2; D unclear. Per the germline V gene, CDR1 is DFQATT and CDR2 is SNEGSKA (reference sequence). V lost 0 bases, J lost 4 bases, and 6 bases lay in between. This CDR3 region has 12 residues. CDR3 residues: CSARDQVYGYTF. The CDR3 region has the DNA TGCAGTGCTAGAGATCAGGTCTATGGCTACACCTTC.

CDR3 coding DNA: TGTGCCTGCCTCCGACAGGGAGGCTACGAGCAGTACTTC. Encoded protein: CACLRQGGYEQYF. The chain uses TRBV30 and TRBJ2-7; D may be TRBD1 (7 bases). V lost 6 bases, J lost 3 bases, and 15 bases lay in between. The CDR3 runs 13 residues. Germline CDR1 GTSNPN, CDR2 SVGIG (reference sequence).

This clonotype appeared many times. The chain recombines TRBV29-1 with TRBJ2-3; D is possibly TRBD1 (6 bases). The ends were cut back, 5 bases at V and 4 bases at J, with 19 bases in the middle. Germline-derived CDR1 and CDR2 are SQVTM and ANQGSEA. The CDR3 has 15 amino acids. In DNA, the CDR3 is TGCAGCGTTTTGGGCCCCGGGACAACCCCAGATACGCAGTATTTT. Its protein is CSVLGPGTTPDTQYF.

This clonotype was seen a handful of times. The chain uses TRBV12-3 or TRBV12-4 and TRBJ2-4; D gene unclear. Deletions cut 6 bases from V and 8 bases from J, with 11 bases between. The CDR3 spans 12 residues. The CDR3 nucleotides read TGTGCCAGCAGCTCACGCGGCGACATTCAGTACTTC. Residues: CASSSRGDIQYF.

At least ten counts were recorded for this clonotype. The chain links TRBV20-1 to TRBJ2-3; D is possibly TRBD1 or TRBD2 (5 bases each). V lost 1 base, J lost 2 bases, and 19 bases lay in between. The length of the CDR3 is 17 residues. The germline CDR1 and CDR2 sequences are DFQATT and SNEGSKA (reference sequence). The CDR3 coding sequence is TGCAGTGCTAGAGCTCCCCGGGACGCTGGACTCACAGATACGCAGTATTTT. It translates to CSARAPRDAGLTDTQYF.

This clonotype has ten or more counts. The genes are TRBV20-1 and TRBJ1-5; D remains ambiguous. There are 15 residues in the CDR3. V gave up 6 bases and J gave up 3 bases, with 18 bases separating them. Per the germline V gene, CDR1 is DFQATT and CDR2 is SNEGSKA (reference sequence). The CDR3 DNA is TGCAGTGCGGGCAGAGGAGGACCCCTCAATCAGCCCCAGCATTTT. This gives the protein CSAGRGGPLNQPQHF.

This clonotype was seen more than once but under ten times. The chain is built from TRBV7-3 and TRBJ2-1; D is unclear. The germline CDR1 and CDR2 sequences are SGHTA and FQGTGA. This CDR3 spans 13 amino acids. The germline V and J ends were trimmed by 4 bases and 9 bases, with 13 bases remaining between them. The CDR3 loop is CASSYTPLGEQFF. CDR3 nucleotide sequence: TGTGCCAGCAGCTATACTCCTTTGGGTGAGCAGTTCTTC.

The chain recombines TRBV5-1 with TRBJ2-7; maybe TRBD1 (5 bases). CDR3 length: 12 residues. From germline, CDR1 is SGHRS and CDR2 YFSETQ. The V end was cut by 0 bases, the J end by 6 bases, with 7 bases between. CDR3 sequence reads: CASSLDQGEQYF. CDR3 sequence (DNA): TGCGCCAGCAGCTTGGATCAGGGCGAGCAGTACTTC.

This clonotype was seen at least ten times. This sequence joins TRBV5-1 and TRBJ1-2; tentative D call: TRBD1 (5 bases). V was clipped by 5 bases and J by 5 bases, with 10 bases between them. Germline CDR1 is SGHRS and CDR2 is YFSETQ. CDR3 length: 12 amino acids. This chain's CDR3 is CASRDRGYGYTF. In DNA, the CDR3 is TGCGCCAGCAGAGACAGAGGATATGGCTACACCTTC.

The chain combines TRBV20-1 with TRBJ1-2; TRBD1 is a possible D gene (5 bases). The CDR3 contains 12 residues. Germline V lookup: CDR1 DFQATT, CDR2 SNEGSKA (reference sequence). V lost 6 bases to trimming and J lost 4 bases, with 12 bases between them. The CDR3 nucleotides read TGCAGTGCGATCTACAGGAGCTATGGCTACACCTTC. Translated, it gives CSAIYRSYGYTF.

This clonotype showed up just a few times. The genes are TRBV20-1 and TRBJ1-5, with D possibly matching TRBD1 (5 bases). The length of the CDR3 is 15 residues. Germline CDR1 DFQATT, CDR2 SNEGSKA (reference sequence). Trimming cost V 0 bases and J 3 bases, with 12 bases left between them. CDR3 region: CSARDRGQINQPQHF. The DNA of the CDR3 is TGCAGTGCTAGAGATCGGGGCCAGATCAATCAGCCCCAGCATTTT.

The CDR3 reads CASSTTGAIGEQFF. Written as DNA, the CDR3 is TGTGCCAGCAGCACGACAGGGGCCATCGGTGAGCAGTTCTTC. This chain links TRBV11-1 with TRBJ2-1, with TRBD1 matching 8 bases. The J segment lost 9 bases and the V segment lost 5 bases, leaving 9 bases of the junction unmatched. The CDR3 has 14 amino acids. Per the germline V gene, CDR1 is SGHAT and CDR2 is FQDESV (reference sequence).

This clonotype was counted at least ten times. The rearrangement uses TRBV27 and TRBJ2-7; 9 bases agree with TRBD2. V shed 8 bases and J 3 bases; nucleotides not matched to a gene: 11. The CDR3 consists of 15 residues. Germline CDR1 and CDR2: MNHEY and SMNVEV (reference sequence). CDR3 sequence reads: CASSRRAGGIYEQYV. As DNA, the CDR3 is TGTGCCAGCTCTAGGAGAGCGGGGGGAATCTACGAGCAGTACGTC.

This clonotype was observed many times. This chain joins TRBV10-2 and TRBJ1-4, with D possibly matching TRBD1 (5 bases). Germline CDR1 and CDR2: WSHSY and SAAADI. This CDR3 is 13 amino acids long. V lost 10 bases, J lost 8 bases, and 17 bases lay in between. The CDR3 is CAIGTRPKEKLFF. The CDR3 nucleotides are TGCGCCATCGGGACGCGACCAAAAGAAAAACTGTTTTTT.

This clonotype has a handful of counts. The chain couples TRBV24-1 to TRBJ1-5; unclear D gene. Germline assignment: CDR1 KGHDR and CDR2 SFDVKD. V was cut by 2 bases and J by 0 bases, with 13 bases left in between. The CDR3 is 17 residues long. The CDR3 nucleotides read TGTGCCACCAGTGATTCCGGCAGCTCGACTAGCAATCAGCCCCAGCATTTT. Its translation is CATSDSGSSTSNQPQHF.

This clonotype came up many times. The chain is built from TRBV20-1 and TRBJ2-3; D possibly uses TRBD1 or TRBD2 (7 bases each). Germline loops: CDR1 DFQATT, CDR2 SNEGSKA (reference sequence). V was pared by 6 bases and J by 1 base, with 14 bases between. This CDR3 comprises 14 residues. In nucleotides, the CDR3 is TGCAGTGCGGGGAGGGGGCCTGGCACAGATACGCAGTATTTT. Protein: CSAGRGPGTDTQYF.

J is TRBJ2-5 and V is TRBV3-1; 13 nucleotides match TRBD2. Germline CDR1 is LGHDT and CDR2 is YNNKEL (reference sequence). Losses at the gene ends were 2 bases for V and 5 bases for J; bases not matched to a gene: 5. There are 16 residues in the CDR3. CDR3 bases: TGTGCCAGCAGCCAAACTAGCGGGGGGGCCCTGGAGACCCAGTACTTC. This gives the protein CASSQTSGGALETQYF.